This T cell receptor (beta chain) derives from a study of blood T cell repertoires in COVID-19. Researchers sorted participants into cohorts using their self-reported clinical history. Clones were sequenced by immunoSEQ multiplex PCR, and TCRdb holds only the in-frame ones, with some missing. The data show about 210,000 clones, about 87% seen once. Sequenced sample: PBMCs or T cells enriched from blood (not recorded which). This TCR came from a man younger than 30 with acute COVID-19.

CDR3 sequence reads: CASTPAGGSEQYF. The CDR3 DNA is TGTGCCAGCACCCCAGCGGGAGGATCTGAGCAGTACTTC. The rearrangement links TRBV12-3 or TRBV12-4 to TRBJ2-7; 9 bases match TRBD2. CDR3 length equals 13 residues. J was trimmed by 7 bases and V by 7 bases; bases with no gene match: 8.